This T cell receptor beta chain is drawn from a study of shared clonotypes between healthy human individuals. About the study: Contributing individuals were two females and three males aged 18 to 49. Donors had three CD4 naive, three CD4 memory, two CD8 naive and one CD8 memory plate apiece.

Repertoires were generated with immunoSEQ multiplex PCR, while TCRdb's copy carries only in-frame clones and drops some. The sample lists around 1,900,000 clones, approximately 92% occurring once. Germline loops: CDR1 SGHAT, CDR2 FQDESV (reference sequence). The CDR3 extends over 15 amino acids. V gave up 5 bases and J gave up 1 base, with 14 bases separating them. Turning to this clone: Its antigen is as yet unknown.

Findings and caveats of the study: Only blood was sampled; tissue repertoires likely differ.

Naive CD8 cells lacked CD45RO and underwent positive selection for CCR7, leaving out terminally differentiated effector memory CD45RA+ cells. J is TRBJ1-1 and V is TRBV11-1, with D uncertain. The sequence was obtained from a man between 18 and 35 years old in good health. Some clones in this sample may be carry-over from other donors' samples. Sequencing input: naive CD8+ T cells from PBMCs. The CDR3 bases are TGTGCCAGCAGCCAAGGGTGGAATGGGAACACTGAAGCTTTCTTT. Protein sequence: CASSQGWNGNTEAFF.